The 28 T cell receptor beta chains given below trace back to one sample, sequenced in a study of blood T cell repertoires in COVID-19. Profiled with immunoSEQ multiplex PCR; TCRdb holds only in-frame clones, not every one. The sample lists roughly 140,000 clones, around four fifths seen once, with approximately 4.1% in the top ten. The sample comprised peripheral blood. These receptors originate from a woman older than 75 with acute or convalescent COVID-19.

The genes are TRBV10-2 and TRBJ2-1, with 9 bases identical to TRBD2. Germline CDR1 WSHSY, CDR2 SAAADI. CDR3 length: 18 amino acids. The V and J ends lost 5 bases and 7 bases, in that order; junction bases with no gene match: 18. The CDR3 loop is CASSFVGGGAVFINEQFF. CDR3 coding DNA: TGCGCCAGCAGTTTCGTGGGCGGGGGGGCCGTTTTCATAAATGAGCAGTTCTTC.

Written as DNA, the CDR3 is TGTGCCATCCGAACAGTGAACACTGAAGCTTTCTTT. The encoded protein is CAIRTVNTEAFF. The chain couples TRBV10-3 to TRBJ1-1; D remains ambiguous. Trimming took 8 bases from V and 0 from J, leaving 7 bases between them. This CDR3 spans 12 amino acids. The germline gives CDR1 ENHRY, CDR2 SYGVKD.

This rearrangement joins TRBV11-2 to TRBJ1-2; 10 bases line up with TRBD1. Germline V gene data show CDR1 as SGHAT and CDR2 as FQNNGV. V was pared by 1 base and J by 6 bases, with 11 bases of the junction left unmatched. The CDR3 extends over 17 amino acids. CDR3 bases: TGTGCCAGCAGCTTAGGACGCCGGGACAGGGGTCGGAATGGCTACACCTTC. It specifies CASSLGRRDRGRNGYTF.

V usage is TRBV29-1 and J usage is TRBJ2-5, with 7 bases that match TRBD2. CDR3 length: 14 residues. V dropped 8 bases and J dropped 5; count of bases not matched to a gene: 14. Germline loops: CDR1 SQVTM, CDR2 ANQGSEA. The CDR3, as DNA: TGCAGCTCCGATCGGGAGGATGGCCTGGAGACCCAGTACTTC. The encoded protein is CSSDREDGLETQYF.

This sequence joins TRBV7-6 and TRBJ2-2, with 9 nucleotides matching TRBD1. The germline CDR1 and CDR2 sequences are SGHVS and FNYEAQ. With 5 bases clipped from V and 6 bases from J, the junction kept 13 bases outside the gene matches. This CDR3 is 17 amino acids long. The CDR3 is CASSVETGTGRAGELFF. The CDR3 DNA is TGTGCCAGCAGCGTGGAAACCGGGACAGGGCGCGCCGGGGAGCTGTTTTTT.

The chain employs TRBV4-1 and TRBJ1-1, with D possibly TRBD1 on 5 matching bases. This CDR3 is built from 16 residues. Germline values: CDR1 MGHRA, CDR2 YSYEKL. Trimming cost V 0 bases and J 1 base, with 12 bases left between them. Written as DNA, the CDR3 is TGCGCCAGCAGCCAAGATCTTAGGACACAGAACACTGAAGCTTTCTTT. Translation gives CASSQDLRTQNTEAFF.

The chain combines TRBV25-1 with TRBJ2-1, with D maybe TRBD1 (6 bases). The CDR3 runs to 16 residues. CDR1 is MGHDK and CDR2 is SYGVNS in the germline V gene. V was cut by 6 bases and J by 0 bases, with 15 bases left in between. The CDR3 loop reads CASRPAGASSYNEQFF. CDR3 coding DNA: TGTGCCAGCAGACCCGCAGGGGCTAGCTCCTACAATGAGCAGTTCTTC.

V gene TRBV19 combines with J gene TRBJ2-5, with 7 bases aligning to TRBD1. After removal of 1 base from V and 11 bases from J, the junction contained 7 bases not matched to a gene. The germline V gene has CDR1 LNHDA and CDR2 SQIVND (reference sequence). The CDR3 extends over 13 amino acids. CDR3 sequence reads: CASSIVGGRGQYF. Written as DNA, the CDR3 is TGTGCCAGTAGTATAGTAGGGGGCCGAGGGCAGTACTTC. The whole variable domain, remainder taken from reference TRBV19 and TRBJ2-5, is DGGITQSPKYLFRKEGQNVTLSCEQNLNHDAMYWYRQDPGQGLRLIYYSQIVNDFQKGDIAEGYSVSREKKESFPLTVTSAQKNPTAFYLCASSIVGGRGQYFGPGTRLLVL.

The chain joins TRBV28 to TRBJ2-2, with D unclear. CDR1 MDHEN and CDR2 SYDVKM come from the germline V gene. The CDR3 is 15 amino acids. The germline V and J ends were trimmed by 4 bases and 2 bases, with 11 bases remaining between them. CDR3 sequence: CASSSHLGNTGELFF. CDR3 coding DNA: TGTGCCAGCAGTTCTCACTTGGGCAACACCGGGGAGCTGTTTTTT.

The gene calls are TRBV6-1 and TRBJ1-5; TRBD1 is a possible D gene (5 bases). Germline V gives CDR1 MNHNS, CDR2 SASEGT. The CDR3 is made up of 18 amino acids. V lost 2 bases, J lost 2 bases, and 19 bases lay in between. The DNA for the CDR3 is TGTGCCAGCAGTGAAATCTGGGGCCCGGGTAGTGGCAATCAGCCCCAGCATTTT. This sequence encodes CASSEIWGPGSGNQPQHF.

The chain carries TRBV28 and TRBJ2-7; D is perhaps TRBD2 (5 bases). Germline loops: CDR1 MDHEN, CDR2 SYDVKM. This CDR3 has 12 amino acids. Deletions cut 7 bases from V and 6 bases from J, with 13 bases between. The CDR3 sequence is CASTQGSGEQYF. The CDR3 nucleotides read TGTGCCAGCACCCAAGGGAGTGGCGAGCAGTACTTC.

The rearrangement joins TRBV10-3 to TRBJ2-7; D possibly corresponds to TRBD1 (6 bases). The V gene's germline CDR1 is ENHRY and CDR2 SYGVKD. The CDR3 contains 15 residues. The V end was cut by 5 bases, the J end by 4 bases, with 18 bases between. The CDR3 protein is CAISLDRTPKYEQYF. In DNA form, the CDR3 reads TGTGCCATCAGTTTAGACAGGACCCCAAAATACGAGCAGTACTTC.

The chain carries TRBV28 and TRBJ2-2, with 10 bases matching TRBD2. The CDR3 consists of 16 residues. Per the germline V gene, CDR1 is MDHEN and CDR2 is SYDVKM. V gave up 7 bases and J gave up 3 bases; unmatched junction bases: 8. CDR3 DNA sequence: TGTGCCAGCATCTCCCCTAGCGGGAGATACACCGGGGAGCTGTTTTTT. Protein sequence: CASISPSGRYTGELFF.

In the case of this clone: One end of the junction varies from germline; a read error may be responsible. V and J are TRBV10-1 and TRBJ1-6; D unclear. The CDR3 has 13 amino acids. CDR1 is WNHNN, CDR2 SYGVQD, per germline (reference sequence). The CDR3 DNA follows: TGCGCCAGCAGTGAGTCGTCAAACCCAGTGCTTTGCTTT. This sequence encodes CASSESSNPVLCF.

V usage is TRBV5-1 and J usage is TRBJ2-7; TRBD2 matches at 15 bases. V shed 3 bases, J shed 3 bases, and the junction held 4 bases outside the gene matches. Germline V gene data show CDR1 as SGHRS and CDR2 as YFSETQ. The CDR3 sequence is 16 residues long. The DNA for the CDR3 is TGCGCCAGCAGCTGGACTAGCGGGAGGGCCTTCTACGAGCAGTACTTC. As protein: CASSWTSGRAFYEQYF. Complete variable domain (other parts from reference TRBV5-1 and TRBJ2-7): KAGVTQTPRYLIKTRGQQVTLSCSPISGHRSVSWYQQTPGQGLQFLFEYFSETQRNKGNFPGRFSGRQFSNSRSEMNVSTLELGDSALYLCASSWTSGRAFYEQYFGPGTRLTVT.

This sequence joins TRBV7-9 and TRBJ2-5; perhaps TRBD1 as D (8 bases). The CDR3 has 18 residues. Germline V lookup: CDR1 SEHNR, CDR2 FQNEAQ (reference sequence). V gave up 8 bases and J gave up 0 bases, with 25 bases separating them. The CDR3 spells CASEDRAPSGGNQETQYF. The CDR3 DNA follows: TGTGCCAGCGAGGACAGGGCTCCTAGCGGAGGGAACCAAGAGACCCAGTACTTC. The full variable domain, in which reference TRBV7-9 and TRBJ2-5 provide the parts outside the CDR3, is DTGVSQNPRHKITKRGQNVTFRCDPISEHNRLYWYRQTLGQGPEFLTYFQNEAQLEKSRLLSDRFSAERPKGSFSTLEIQRTEQGDSAMYLCASEDRAPSGGNQETQYFGPGTRLLVL.

The rearrangement joins TRBV30 to TRBJ2-1, with 9 positions matching TRBD2. This CDR3 comprises 13 residues. CDR1 is GTSNPN, CDR2 SVGIG, per germline (reference sequence). The J segment lost 10 bases and the V segment lost 8 bases, leaving 12 bases of the junction unmatched. The DNA of the CDR3 is TGTGCCGTAACTACGCGGGGGGGCGTCGAGCAGTTCTTC. Encoded protein: CAVTTRGGVEQFF.

The chain recombines TRBV7-9 with TRBJ2-2; tentatively, D is TRBD1 (6 bases). Trimming cost V 3 bases and J 4 bases, with 9 bases left between them. CDR3 length equals 14 residues. The germline V gene has CDR1 SEHNR and CDR2 FQNEAQ (reference sequence). The CDR3 sequence is CASSFRGGTGELFF. The CDR3 coding sequence is TGTGCCAGCAGCTTCCGAGGGGGCACCGGGGAGCTGTTTTTT. Drawing the rest from reference TRBV7-9 and TRBJ2-2, the complete variable domain is DTGVSQNPRHKITKRGQNVTFRCDPISEHNRLYWYRQTLGQGPEFLTYFQNEAQLEKSRLLSDRFSAERPKGSFSTLEIQRTEQGDSAMYLCASSFRGGTGELFFGEGSRLTVL.

V gene TRBV12-3 or TRBV12-4 combines with J gene TRBJ1-1, with D uncertain. V lost 5 bases to trimming and J lost 5 bases, with 6 bases between them. This CDR3 has 11 amino acids. DNA for the CDR3: TGTGCCAGCAGTCGAGGTACTGAAGCTTTCTTT. Protein product: CASSRGTEAFF.

This clone came up a few times. The rearrangement joins TRBV7-9 to TRBJ2-3; 14 nucleotides line up with TRBD2. This CDR3 spans 17 amino acids. Germline V gives CDR1 SEHNR, CDR2 FQNEAQ (reference sequence). V shed 7 bases and J 4 bases; nucleotides not matched to a gene: 10. In nucleotides, the CDR3 is TGTGCCAGCACCGATCTGGGACTAGCGGGGGCGCCAGATACGCAGTATTTT. It is translated as CASTDLGLAGAPDTQYF.

This chain links TRBV7-2 with TRBJ2-1, with D perhaps TRBD1 (5 bases). The ends were cut back, 5 bases at V and 5 bases at J, with 16 bases in the middle. The germline gives CDR1 SGHTA, CDR2 FQGNSA. CDR3 length equals 15 residues. CDR3 DNA: TGTGCCAGCAGCCCTCAGGGTCGTTCCCACAATGAGCAGTTCTTC. It encodes CASSPQGRSHNEQFF.

There are many counts of this clone. The chain has TRBV27 and TRBJ2-7, with 9 bases identical to TRBD2. The J segment lost 4 bases and the V segment lost 11 bases, leaving 12 bases of the junction unmatched. Germline lookup yields CDR1 MNHEY and CDR2 SMNVEV (reference sequence). This CDR3 comprises 14 residues. The DNA for the CDR3 is TGTGCCGCCGGGCCTAGCGGGATTCTTTACGAGCAGTACTTC. This gives the protein CAAGPSGILYEQYF.

This clone was observed a handful of times. The chain uses TRBV6-5 and TRBJ2-1, with D possibly being TRBD2 (7 bases). The V gene's germline CDR1 is MNHEY and CDR2 SVGAGI. The CDR3 covers 15 residues. Trimming left V 5 bases short and J 5 bases short, with 16 bases between. This chain's CDR3 is CASSLRRGGHNEQFF. CDR3 DNA sequence: TGTGCCAGCAGTCTCCGGAGGGGGGGTCACAATGAGCAGTTCTTC.

This chain uses TRBV2 with TRBJ2-7; 16 bases line up with TRBD2. With 0 bases clipped from V and 5 bases from J, the junction kept 7 bases outside the gene matches. From germline, CDR1 is SNHLY and CDR2 FYNNEI. The CDR3 is 18 residues long. The CDR3 protein is CASSEAGTSGGAIHEQYF. The CDR3 DNA sequence: TGTGCCAGCAGTGAAGCGGGGACTAGCGGGGGGGCTATCCACGAGCAGTACTTC.

The chain carries TRBV2 and TRBJ1-1, with D possibly TRBD1 on 5 matching bases. V dropped 4 bases and J dropped 5 bases, with 11 bases sitting between them. The CDR3 totals 13 residues. Per the germline V gene, CDR1 is SNHLY and CDR2 is FYNNEI. CDR3 protein: CASSAGVWTEAFF. For the CDR3, the DNA is TGTGCCAGCAGTGCGGGGGTGTGGACTGAAGCTTTCTTT.

V and J are TRBV7-9 and TRBJ1-2; the match to TRBD1 covers 10 bases. Germline lookup yields CDR1 SEHNR and CDR2 FQNEAQ (reference sequence). The CDR3 is 16 residues long. With V trimmed by 6 bases and J by 4 bases, 11 bases remained unmatched. The CDR3 nucleotides read TGTGCCAGCAGATTGGGATCCGGGACAGGGGTCTATGGCTACACCTTC. Amino acids: CASRLGSGTGVYGYTF.

The V gene is TRBV19, the J gene TRBJ2-1; D is uncertain. The germline V and J ends were trimmed by 1 base and 4 bases, with 5 bases remaining between them. CDR1 is LNHDA and CDR2 is SQIVND in the germline V gene (reference sequence). CDR3 length: 13 amino acids. CDR3 protein: CASSIVDYNEQFF. CDR3 coding DNA: TGTGCCAGTAGTATAGTAGATTACAATGAGCAGTTCTTC.

This chain connects TRBV7-8 to TRBJ2-1, with 14 bases fitting TRBD2. There are 16 residues in the CDR3. The ends lost 6 bases at V and 8 bases at J; junction bases unmatched: 9. Germline V CDR1 and CDR2: SGHVS, FQNEAQ. The DNA of the CDR3 is TGTGCCAGCAGGCAAACCGGGACTAGCGGGAGTTATGAGCAGTTCTTC. Translation: CASRQTGTSGSYEQFF.